Below, 30 T cell receptor beta chains from the same sample are listed, as sequenced in a study of T cell responses to AZD1222 COVID-19 vaccine. The method was immunoSEQ multiplex PCR; TCRdb's version includes in-frame clones alone and lacks a portion of them. The sample shows 150,000 to 200,000 clones, around 90% of them seen only once. The input for sequencing was peripheral blood, taken on day 0 of AZD1222 vaccination. Receptors were obtained from an adult in good health.

The chain combines TRBV5-1 with TRBJ2-7; D may be TRBD2 (5 bases). With 0 bases removed from V and 0 bases from J, the gap between germline ends came to 16 bases. Germline V gene lookup returns CDR1 SGHRS and CDR2 YFSETQ. The CDR3 has 17 residues. CDR3 loop: CASSLAKIGILSYEQYF. CDR3 sequence (DNA): TGCGCCAGCAGCTTGGCCAAGATCGGGATTCTCTCCTACGAGCAGTACTTC.

J is TRBJ2-7 and V is TRBV29-1; 10 bases line up with TRBD2. Losses at the gene ends were 6 bases for V and 2 bases for J; bases not matched to a gene: 7. The CDR3 sequence is 14 residues long. Germline assignment: CDR1 SQVTM and CDR2 ANQGSEA. CDR3 sequence (DNA): TGCAGCGTCCTCGGGGGACTAGCGACCTACGAGCAGTACTTC. Amino acid sequence: CSVLGGLATYEQYF.

The V gene is TRBV6-5, the J gene TRBJ1-2, with a weak D call TRBD1 (6 bases). The length of the CDR3 is 13 residues. From germline, CDR1 is MNHEY and CDR2 SVGAGI. The V and J ends lost 10 bases and 9 bases respectively, with 21 bases between them. The CDR3 region is CATDAAGVLSYTF. The CDR3, as DNA: TGTGCCACTGATGCCGCAGGGGTCCTAAGCTACACCTTC.

J is TRBJ2-1 and V is TRBV15; 10 bases agree with TRBD2. V shed 5 bases and J 5 bases; nucleotides not matched to a gene: 6. CDR3 length equals 15 residues. CDR1 is LNHNV and CDR2 is YYDKDF in the germline V gene (reference sequence). Here the CDR3 reads CATSVASGSNNEQFF. CDR3 DNA sequence: TGTGCCACCAGCGTAGCTAGCGGGAGTAACAATGAGCAGTTCTTC.

The chain uses TRBV19 and TRBJ2-5; unclear D gene. The germline V gene encodes CDR1 LNHDA and CDR2 SQIVND (reference sequence). The CDR3 is 13 amino acids. Trimming pared 3 bases from V and 2 bases from J, leaving 7 bases between. The DNA of the CDR3 is TGTGCCAGTAGTATGCAGAAACAAGAGACCCAGTACTTC. Amino acids: CASSMQKQETQYF.

In this sample, this clone turned up once. The chain combines TRBV29-1 with TRBJ2-3; the match to TRBD2 covers 8 bases. V trimming: 6 bases; J trimming: 5 bases; junction bases outside the gene matches: 10. Germline assignment: CDR1 SQVTM and CDR2 ANQGSEA. The CDR3 extends over 14 amino acids. CDR3 bases: TGCAGCGTCGCCGGGAGGGGGGCTGAAGATACGCAGTATTTT. It codes for CSVAGRGAEDTQYF.

This chain uses TRBV7-9 with TRBJ2-1; 12 bases agree with TRBD2. Trimming at V came to 5 bases and at J to 7 bases, leaving 6 bases not matched to a gene. The germline V gene has CDR1 SEHNR and CDR2 FQNEAQ (reference sequence). The CDR3 has 15 amino acids. CDR3 amino acids: CASSRRTSGKNEQFF. The DNA for the CDR3 is TGTGCCAGCAGCCGGAGGACTAGCGGGAAGAATGAGCAGTTCTTC.

V and J are TRBV19 and TRBJ1-1, with 8 bases matching TRBD1. V gave up 5 bases and J gave up 3 bases; unmatched junction bases: 11. This CDR3 has 16 residues. Germline V gives CDR1 LNHDA, CDR2 SQIVND (reference sequence). CDR3 sequence: CASSPSLGQADTEAFF. The CDR3 nucleotides are TGTGCCAGTAGTCCCTCGCTGGGACAGGCAGACACTGAAGCTTTCTTT.

The gene calls are TRBV7-9 and TRBJ2-4, with a possible D match to TRBD2 (5 bases). Germline V gives CDR1 SEHNR, CDR2 FQNEAQ (reference sequence). The CDR3 runs 16 residues. Deletions cut 1 base from V and 0 bases from J, with 10 bases between. The CDR3 bases are TGTGCCAGCAGCTTAGTAGGCGGACTAGCCAAAAACATTCAGTACTTC. It specifies CASSLVGGLAKNIQYF.

J is TRBJ1-4 and V is TRBV3-1 (or the pseudogene TRBV3-2), with 8 bases fitting TRBD1. The CDR3 loop spans 16 amino acids. The germline gives CDR1 LGHDT, CDR2 YNNKEL (reference sequence). Trimming removed 0 bases from V and 6 bases from J; junction bases left unmatched: 6. CDR3 amino acids: CASSQDPGQGDEKLFF. DNA of the CDR3: TGTGCCAGCAGCCAAGACCCCGGACAGGGAGATGAAAAACTGTTTTTT.

This clone was observed a few times. The chain uses TRBV12-3 or TRBV12-4 and TRBJ1-2; D is unclear. The V gene lost 3 bases and the J gene lost 4 bases, with 9 bases spanning the gap. The CDR3 is 13 residues long. Here the CDR3 DNA reads TGTGCCAGCAGTTTGAACACCTTCTATGGCTACACCTTC. This sequence encodes CASSLNTFYGYTF.

V usage is TRBV7-2 and J usage is TRBJ2-1; D remains ambiguous. The CDR3 consists of 14 residues. The V and J ends lost 4 bases and 1 base respectively, with 8 bases between them. Germline CDR1 reads SGHTA; CDR2 reads FQGNSA. The CDR3 DNA sequence: TGTGCCAGCAGCTCCCGCCGGTCCTACAATGAGCAGTTCTTC. This codes for CASSSRRSYNEQFF.

This chain connects TRBV2 to TRBJ2-1; tentatively, D is TRBD2 (5 bases). V shed 2 bases and J shed 7 bases, with 18 bases lying between them. Germline V gene lookup returns CDR1 SNHLY and CDR2 FYNNEI. CDR3 length: 16 residues. Here the CDR3 reads CASSEMRAVGRNEQFF. CDR3 DNA sequence: TGTGCCAGCAGTGAAATGAGGGCGGTCGGCAGGAATGAGCAGTTCTTC.

The chain uses TRBV11-1 and TRBJ2-2, with D unclear. Per the germline V gene, CDR1 is SGHAT and CDR2 is FQDESV (reference sequence). The CDR3 spans 13 residues. V was clipped by 5 bases and J by 3 bases, with 7 bases between them. CDR3 coding DNA: TGTGCCAGCAGCATGCAGGACACCGGGGAGCTGTTTTTT. Protein product: CASSMQDTGELFF.

CDR3 nucleotides: TGCAGTGCGTCGACCAGCGAGACCCAGTACTTC. It yields the protein CSASTSETQYF. The J gene is TRBJ2-5, the V gene TRBV20-1; no clear D gene. Trimming took off 6 bases at V and 5 bases at J, with 10 bases between the two ends. This CDR3 spans 11 amino acids. The V gene's germline CDR1 is DFQATT and CDR2 SNEGSKA (reference sequence).

The chain uses TRBV2 and TRBJ2-7; D is ambiguous. The germline V gene encodes CDR1 SNHLY and CDR2 FYNNEI. V was shortened by 7 bases and J by 7 bases, with 11 bases between the two germline ends. The CDR3 spans 11 residues. The CDR3 here is CASNIAREQYF. CDR3 sequence (DNA): TGTGCCAGCAACATCGCCCGGGAGCAGTACTTC.

The chain employs TRBV20-1 and TRBJ1-3; possibly TRBD1 for D (5 bases). The ends were cut back, 3 bases at V and 7 bases at J, with 7 bases in the middle. The germline CDR1 and CDR2 sequences are DFQATT and SNEGSKA (reference sequence). The CDR3 runs 11 residues. The CDR3 region is CSARGDNTIYF. The CDR3 region has the DNA TGCAGTGCTAGGGGGGACAACACCATATATTTT.

The chain employs TRBV6-5 and TRBJ1-1; the D gene is possibly TRBD1 (6 bases). CDR1 and CDR2 (germline): MNHEY, SVGAGI. This CDR3 contains 14 residues. V lost 6 bases, J lost 4 bases, and 15 bases lay in between. CDR3 sequence: CASRLQGEGTEAFF. In DNA, the CDR3 is TGTGCCAGCAGGTTACAGGGAGAGGGCACTGAAGCTTTCTTT.

The V call is TRBV19, the J call TRBJ2-2; D not certain. CDR3 length equals 14 residues. Germline V gene lookup returns CDR1 LNHDA and CDR2 SQIVND (reference sequence). V shed 2 bases and J shed 2 bases, with 6 bases lying between them. CDR3 residues: CASSIPPNTGELFF. In DNA form, the CDR3 reads TGTGCCAGTAGTATACCCCCCAACACCGGGGAGCTGTTTTTT.

The rearrangement uses TRBV30 and TRBJ1-6; 9 bases agree with TRBD1. V lost 5 bases, J lost 1 base, and 6 bases stayed unmatched. This CDR3 has 16 amino acids. Germline V CDR1 and CDR2: GTSNPN, SVGIG (reference sequence). The CDR3 DNA follows: TGTGCCTGGGCGACAGGGGGTCAGTCCTATAATTCACCCCTCCACTTT. Translation gives CAWATGGQSYNSPLHF.

The chain couples TRBV15 to TRBJ2-3; D call uncertain. V was shortened by 0 bases and J by 3 bases, with 16 bases between the two germline ends. The CDR3 spans 17 residues. Germline V gene lookup returns CDR1 LNHNV and CDR2 YYDKDF (reference sequence). For the CDR3, the DNA is TGTGCCACCAGCAGAGATTCCCTGCCAGGAATAACAGATACGCAGTATTTT. Protein sequence: CATSRDSLPGITDTQYF.

The chain carries TRBV2 and TRBJ1-3; D is uncertain. The V gene's germline CDR1 is SNHLY and CDR2 FYNNEI. With 6 bases removed from V and 0 bases from J, the gap between germline ends came to 9 bases. The CDR3 totals 14 residues. CDR3 loop: CASRRSHSGNTIYF. The CDR3 DNA reads TGTGCCAGCAGGCGGTCTCACTCTGGAAACACCATATATTTT.

This chain joins TRBV7-9 and TRBJ1-1; D is uncertain. Trimming pared 5 bases from V and 0 bases from J, leaving 10 bases between. This CDR3 contains 14 residues. The germline CDR1 and CDR2 sequences are SEHNR and FQNEAQ (reference sequence). The DNA for the CDR3 is TGTGCCAGCAGCCACAGCGGAATGAACACTGAAGCTTTCTTT. This encodes CASSHSGMNTEAFF.

This sequence joins TRBV19 and TRBJ2-2, with D possibly being TRBD2 (6 bases). The CDR3 has 16 residues. Trimming removed 6 bases at V and 4 bases at J, with 18 bases between. Germline V gene sequence: CDR1 LNHDA, CDR2 SQIVND (reference sequence). This CDR3 reads CASRSPGLQSTGELFF. CDR3 coding DNA: TGTGCCAGTAGGTCTCCGGGACTGCAATCCACCGGGGAGCTGTTTTTT. The complete variable domain, with remaining parts taken from reference TRBV19 and TRBJ2-2, reads DGGITQSPKYLFRKEGQNVTLSCEQNLNHDAMYWYRQDPGQGLRLIYYSQIVNDFQKGDIAEGYSVSREKKESFPLTVTSAQKNPTAFYLCASRSPGLQSTGELFFGEGSRLTVL.

The V gene is TRBV4-2, the J gene TRBJ2-7; D perhaps matches TRBD2 (5 bases). The CDR3 is made up of 13 amino acids. Germline loops: CDR1 LGHNA, CDR2 YNFKEQ. Between the trimmed V and J ends, which lost 0 bases and 3 bases, there was a span of 6 bases. CDR3 in amino acids: CASSQDRDYEQYF. Written as DNA, the CDR3 is TGTGCCAGCAGCCAAGATCGGGACTACGAGCAGTACTTC.

In this sample, this clone turned up a few times. The chain joins TRBV11-2 to TRBJ2-7; no reliable D call. Germline CDR1 SGHAT, CDR2 FQNNGV. V lost 6 bases and J 3 bases, leaving 15 bases between the germline ends. This CDR3 comprises 14 residues. The CDR3 reads CASSPEGIFYEQYF. CDR3 sequence (DNA): TGTGCCAGCAGTCCAGAAGGGATTTTCTACGAGCAGTACTTC.

This clone was seen once. The chain couples TRBV30 to TRBJ2-3; 15 nucleotides agree with TRBD2. The CDR3 is 18 residues long. Looked up from germline, CDR1 is GTSNPN and CDR2 is SVGIG (reference sequence). With V trimmed by 4 bases and J by 0 bases, 8 bases remained unmatched. The chain's CDR3 is CAWILGTSGRPSTDTQYF. CDR3 bases: TGTGCCTGGATTTTGGGGACTAGCGGGAGGCCTAGCACAGATACGCAGTATTTT.

The gene calls are TRBV18 and TRBJ1-2; possible D gene TRBD1, 5 bases. This CDR3 contains 14 residues. Trimming took 6 bases from V and 8 from J, leaving 19 bases between them. In germline, CDR1 is KGHSH, CDR2 LQKENI. The CDR3, as DNA: TGTGCCAGCTCCCTCCCCGGAAAAGGGGACGGCTACACCTTC. It specifies CASSLPGKGDGYTF.

The chain joins TRBV10-2 to TRBJ2-7, with 8 bases aligning to TRBD2. This CDR3 is 13 amino acids long. CDR1 WSHSY and CDR2 SAAADI come from the germline V gene. V lost 2 bases, J lost 6 bases, and 3 bases stayed unmatched. Here the CDR3 DNA reads TGCGCCAGCAGTGAGACAGCGGGAGTCGAGCAGTACTTC. This translates into CASSETAGVEQYF.

This rearrangement joins TRBV5-1 to TRBJ2-2, with D maybe TRBD1 (6 bases). V gave up 0 bases and J gave up 5 bases, with 14 bases separating them. Germline CDR1 reads SGHRS; CDR2 reads YFSETQ. CDR3 length equals 16 residues. CDR3 region: CASSLASGEGTGELFF. In nucleotides, the CDR3 is TGCGCCAGCAGCTTGGCCTCAGGGGAAGGGACCGGGGAGCTGTTTTTT. Supplemented by reference TRBV5-1 and TRBJ2-2, the full variable domain reads KAGVTQTPRYLIKTRGQQVTLSCSPISGHRSVSWYQQTPGQGLQFLFEYFSETQRNKGNFPGRFSGRQFSNSRSEMNVSTLELGDSALYLCASSLASGEGTGELFFGEGSRLTVL.